Presented here are 9 T cell receptor beta chains from one specimen sequenced in a study of T cell responses to AZD1222 COVID-19 vaccine. TCRdb keeps only in-frame clones here, not all; method: immunoSEQ multiplex PCR. The profile shows over 150,000 clones, 80% to 90% of them singletons. The specimen was peripheral blood, collected on day 0 of MenACWY control vaccination. All receptors derive from an adult in good health.

The chain couples TRBV11-2 to TRBJ1-6; D perhaps matches TRBD1 (6 bases). The CDR3 is made up of 15 amino acids. V lost 8 bases to trimming and J lost 0 bases, with 11 bases between them. CDR1 is SGHAT and CDR2 is FQNNGV in the germline V gene. The CDR3 sequence is CASFRGGSYNSPLHF. The CDR3 DNA reads as TGTGCCAGCTTTAGGGGGGGCTCCTATAATTCACCCCTCCACTTT.

This clone was counted a single time. This rearrangement joins TRBV10-3 to TRBJ1-4; D remains ambiguous. The germline V gene has CDR1 ENHRY and CDR2 SYGVKD. V lost 2 bases to trimming and J lost 7 bases, with 14 bases between them. The CDR3 is made up of 15 amino acids. The CDR3 DNA reads TGTGCCATCAGTGAGGCGTGGGCAGTGGGTGAAAAACTGTTTTTT. Translation: CAISEAWAVGEKLFF.

The chain joins TRBV6-2 or TRBV6-3 to TRBJ2-1; TRBD1 matches 8 bases. V trimming: 0 bases; J trimming: 6 bases; junction bases outside the gene matches: 13. Germline values: CDR1 MNHEY, CDR2 SVGEGT. The CDR3 loop spans 18 amino acids. The CDR3 sequence: CASSYSSGGSGYGNEQFF. DNA for the CDR3: TGTGCCAGCAGTTACTCGTCAGGGGGCTCCGGGTACGGCAATGAGCAGTTCTTC.

V gene TRBV5-6 combines with J gene TRBJ2-5; TRBD2 is a possible D gene (6 bases). Germline lookup yields CDR1 SGHDT and CDR2 YYEEEE. The CDR3 is 13 amino acids. The germline V and J ends were trimmed by 2 bases and 5 bases, with 10 bases remaining between them. DNA of the CDR3: TGTGCCAGCAGCTTAGGGACTTCTGAGACCCAGTACTTC. Amino acids: CASSLGTSETQYF.

The chain uses TRBV5-1 and TRBJ1-1; 7 bases match TRBD1. Unmatched junction bases numbered 2, after V lost 4 bases and J lost 5 bases. The germline CDR1 and CDR2 sequences are SGHRS and YFSETQ. This CDR3 has 12 amino acids. In nucleotides, the CDR3 is TGCGCCAGCAGCCCAGGGGGTACTGAAGCTTTCTTT. Translation: CASSPGGTEAFF.

The chain employs TRBV12-5 and TRBJ1-1, with D uncertain. The V end lost 1 base, the J end lost 3 bases, and 6 bases lay between the germline ends. The CDR3 covers 13 residues. Germline lookup yields CDR1 LGHNT and CDR2 FRNRAP. In DNA, the CDR3 is TGTGCTAGTGGTTTGGCGACTTACACTGAAGCTTTCTTT. This gives the protein CASGLATYTEAFF.

J is TRBJ1-2 and V is TRBV27; D possibly corresponds to TRBD1 (5 bases). The CDR3 contains 12 residues. Germline lookup yields CDR1 MNHEY and CDR2 SMNVEV (reference sequence). Trimming pared 8 bases from V and 4 bases from J, leaving 11 bases between. The CDR3 DNA follows: TGTGCCAGCGGAGAGGGGTTCTATGGCTACACCTTC. Translated, it gives CASGEGFYGYTF.

V is TRBV7-9 and J is TRBJ2-7, with TRBD1 identical over 8 bases. The germline V gene encodes CDR1 SEHNR and CDR2 FQNEAQ (reference sequence). This CDR3 contains 17 residues. The trim removed 1 base at V and 5 bases at J, leaving 13 bases unmatched. CDR3 amino acids: CASSLGVSFTQGDEQYV. In DNA, the CDR3 is TGTGCCAGCAGCTTAGGAGTGAGTTTCACACAGGGGGACGAGCAGTACGTC.

CDR3 DNA: TGTGCCAGCAGCGGCGACGGACACAATGAGCAGTTCTTC. Translation gives CASSGDGHNEQFF. The chain combines TRBV9 with TRBJ2-1; D unclear. Trimming cost V 3 bases and J 5 bases, with 9 bases left between them. The length of the CDR3 is 13 residues. Germline assignment: CDR1 SGDLS and CDR2 YYNGEE.